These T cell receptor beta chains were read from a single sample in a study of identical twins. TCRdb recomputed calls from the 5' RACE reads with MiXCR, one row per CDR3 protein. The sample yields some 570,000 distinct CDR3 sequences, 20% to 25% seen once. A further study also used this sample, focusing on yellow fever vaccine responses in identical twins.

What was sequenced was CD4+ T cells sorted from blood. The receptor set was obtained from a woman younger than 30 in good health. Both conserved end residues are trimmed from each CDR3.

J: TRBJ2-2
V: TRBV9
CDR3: ASTPVGDSPINTGELF

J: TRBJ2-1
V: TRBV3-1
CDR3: ASCQEGSGRLYNEQF

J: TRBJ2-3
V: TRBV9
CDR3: ASSAQPSGSGTDTQY

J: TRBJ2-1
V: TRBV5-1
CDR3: ASSGTSGGATNEQF

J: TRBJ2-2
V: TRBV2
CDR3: ASRRDREFGELF

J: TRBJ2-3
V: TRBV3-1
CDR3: ASSQVVAGAPTDTQY

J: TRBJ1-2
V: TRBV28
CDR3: ASSSPGTGYGYT

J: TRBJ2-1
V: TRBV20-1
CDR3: SARAYKAYNEQF

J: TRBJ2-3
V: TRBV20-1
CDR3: SADTPPSSQY

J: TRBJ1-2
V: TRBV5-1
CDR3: ASSLSRGNGGYT

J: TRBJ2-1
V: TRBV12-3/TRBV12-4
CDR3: ASSLGQAVHEQF

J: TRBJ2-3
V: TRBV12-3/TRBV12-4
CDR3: ASSLWGSDTQY

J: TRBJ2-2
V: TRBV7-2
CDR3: ASSFRDRVITGELF

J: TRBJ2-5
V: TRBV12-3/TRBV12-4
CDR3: ASRGMGAGETQY

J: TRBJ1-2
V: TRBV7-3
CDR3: ASSHRRGEGYT

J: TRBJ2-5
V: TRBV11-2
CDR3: ASSRTARGIQETQY

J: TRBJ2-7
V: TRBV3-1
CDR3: ASSQGRTPTYEQY

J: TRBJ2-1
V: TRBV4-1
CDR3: ASGWGQGTNEQF